These 29 T cell receptor beta chains were sequenced from one sample in a study of cytomegalovirus exposure and HLA in healthy donors. 13 Jbeta primers and 60 Vbeta primers were used for the PCR. The protocol was immunoSEQ multiplex PCR, while the TCRdb copy is restricted to in-frame clones and leaves out a portion. This sample has under 200,000 clones, with about 71% found just once. The sequencing input was PBMCs. The receptors originated from a woman aged 30 to 39 in good health and CMV-seronegative.

This clone has more than one count but fewer than ten. The chain recombines TRBV5-1 with TRBJ2-7; unclear D gene. The germline V and J ends were trimmed by 0 bases and 3 bases, with 7 bases remaining between them. The CDR3 loop spans 13 amino acids. Germline V lookup: CDR1 SGHRS, CDR2 YFSETQ. The CDR3 DNA reads as TGCGCCAGCAGCTTGGACTCTTACTACGAGCAGTACTTC. Protein sequence: CASSLDSYYEQYF. The whole variable domain, remainder taken from reference TRBV5-1 and TRBJ2-7, is KAGVTQTPRYLIKTRGQQVTLSCSPISGHRSVSWYQQTPGQGLQFLFEYFSETQRNKGNFPGRFSGRQFSNSRSEMNVSTLELGDSALYLCASSLDSYYEQYFGPGTRLTVT.

This clone was seen a few times. The chain employs TRBV6-5 and TRBJ2-1; TRBD2 matches at 10 bases. This CDR3 has 16 residues. Germline V CDR1 and CDR2: MNHEY, SVGAGI. Trimming at V came to 3 bases and at J to 1 base, leaving 3 bases not matched to a gene. The CDR3 DNA follows: TGTGCCAGCAGTTATCGGACTAGCGGTTCCTACAATGAGCAGTTCTTC. Its translation: CASSYRTSGSYNEQFF.

The chain links TRBV7-3 to TRBJ2-7, with D maybe TRBD2 (5 bases). The germline CDR1 and CDR2 sequences are SGHTA and FQGTGA. V shed 5 bases and J shed 3 bases, with 11 bases lying between them. The CDR3 extends over 13 amino acids. This chain's CDR3 is CASSEGNYYEQYF. CDR3 DNA sequence: TGTGCCAGCAGCGAGGGCAACTACTACGAGCAGTACTTC.

The rearrangement uses TRBV6-5 and TRBJ2-3; maybe TRBD1 (5 bases). Germline V lookup: CDR1 MNHEY, CDR2 SVGAGI. CDR3 length equals 16 residues. V lost 4 bases, J lost 1 base, and 15 bases lay in between. CDR3 in DNA: TGTGCCAGCAGTTCCCCTCCAGGGAAGGGCACAGATACGCAGTATTTT. Protein product: CASSSPPGKGTDTQYF.

V is TRBV7-9 and J is TRBJ1-1; D is undetermined. The CDR3 sequence is 14 residues long. Germline CDR1 and CDR2: SEHNR and FQNEAQ (reference sequence). Trimming shortened V by 4 bases and J by 0 bases, and 9 bases separated the two germline ends. CDR3 DNA sequence: TGTGCCAGCAGCTCGAGTCGCCTGAACACTGAAGCTTTCTTT. Its protein is CASSSSRLNTEAFF.

In its sample, this clone was seen a few times. In DNA, the CDR3 is TGTGCCAGCAGTGGATGGACAGGGCGAACTGAAGCTTTCTTT. It translates to CASSGWTGRTEAFF. The chain employs TRBV5-6 and TRBJ1-1, with 8 bases matching TRBD1. The CDR3 is 14 amino acids. Germline CDR1 and CDR2: SGHDT and YYEEEE. V dropped 5 bases and J dropped 5; count of bases not matched to a gene: 8.

The J gene is TRBJ1-6, the V gene TRBV19; 7 nucleotides line up with TRBD1. Germline CDR1 and CDR2: LNHDA and SQIVND (reference sequence). There are 13 residues in the CDR3. After removal of 8 bases from V and 11 bases from J, the junction contained 9 bases not matched to a gene. The CDR3 here is CASAGTVFAPLHF. The CDR3 DNA follows: TGTGCCAGTGCCGGGACAGTTTTTGCACCCCTCCACTTT.

The chain has TRBV4-3 and TRBJ2-2, with 9 nucleotides matching TRBD1. The CDR3 is 17 residues long. Per the germline V gene, CDR1 is LGHNA and CDR2 is YSLEER. Trimming took 6 bases from V and 3 from J; bases not matched to a gene: 11. CDR3: CASREGPGQGYTGELFF. The CDR3 DNA is TGCGCCAGCAGAGAGGGACCGGGACAGGGTTACACCGGGGAGCTGTTTTTT.

The V gene is TRBV11-1, the J gene TRBJ1-4; D is perhaps TRBD1 (5 bases). Trimming removed 0 bases from V and 1 base from J, with 6 bases in between. The CDR3 extends over 15 amino acids. The germline V gene has CDR1 SGHAT and CDR2 FQDESV (reference sequence). The CDR3 bases are TGTGCCAGCAGCTTAGCAGGACAAACTAATGAAAAACTGTTTTTT. Amino acid sequence: CASSLAGQTNEKLFF.

This clone has a handful of counts. The rearrangement uses TRBV7-9 and TRBJ2-7, with D tentatively TRBD2 (5 bases). The length of the CDR3 is 17 residues. Germline V gene data show CDR1 as SEHNR and CDR2 as FQNEAQ (reference sequence). V lost 4 bases to trimming and J lost 7 bases, with 26 bases between them. Here the CDR3 reads CASSSRRADGWYVEQYF. Here the CDR3 DNA reads TGTGCCAGCAGCTCCCGGCGGGCGGACGGATGGTACGTTGAGCAGTACTTC.

This clone was picked up a small number of times. The chain employs TRBV19 and TRBJ2-3; 10 nucleotides match TRBD2. Germline CDR1 reads LNHDA; CDR2 reads SQIVND (reference sequence). V shed 5 bases and J 0 bases; nucleotides not matched to a gene: 11. This CDR3 has 18 residues. The CDR3: CASSAHAGTSVSTDTQYF. Written as DNA, the CDR3 is TGTGCCAGTAGTGCCCACGCCGGGACTAGCGTTAGCACAGATACGCAGTATTTT.

The genes are TRBV28 and TRBJ1-5, with TRBD1 matching over 8 bases. Germline CDR1 is MDHEN and CDR2 is SYDVKM. V shed 2 bases and J 4 bases; nucleotides not matched to a gene: 4. This CDR3 spans 15 amino acids. The CDR3 is CASSLADRENQPQHF. The CDR3 DNA is TGTGCCAGCAGTTTAGCGGACAGGGAAAATCAGCCCCAGCATTTT.

This rearrangement joins TRBV28 to TRBJ1-1; 8 bases line up with TRBD1. V gave up 5 bases and J gave up 3 bases; unmatched junction bases: 8. Germline V CDR1 and CDR2: MDHEN, SYDVKM. This CDR3 is built from 15 residues. The CDR3 nucleotides read TGTGCCAGCAGTCCGTACAGGGGGAAAGACACTGAAGCTTTCTTT. Translated, it gives CASSPYRGKDTEAFF.

This clone has a handful of counts. This chain uses TRBV5-8 with TRBJ1-4, with TRBD1 matching 9 bases. The CDR3 length is 16 residues. The V segment lost 3 bases and the J segment 5 bases; nucleotides outside the gene matches: 8. CDR1 and CDR2 from the germline V gene are SGHTS and YDEGEE. The CDR3 DNA is TGTGCCAGCAGCTCCGCGGGACAGGGTTTGAATGAAAAACTGTTTTTT. Encoded protein: CASSSAGQGLNEKLFF. The full variable domain, in which reference TRBV5-8 and TRBJ1-4 provide the parts outside the CDR3, is EAGVTQSPTHLIKTRGQQATLRCSPISGHTSVYWYQQALGLGLQFLLWYDEGEERNRGNFPPRFSGRQFPNYSSELNVNALELEDSALYLCASSSAGQGLNEKLFFGSGTQLSVL.

V is TRBV7-9 and J is TRBJ2-5, with D maybe TRBD1 (5 bases). Germline V gene lookup returns CDR1 SEHNR and CDR2 FQNEAQ (reference sequence). The CDR3 extends over 18 amino acids. The V gene lost 2 bases and the J gene lost 5 bases, with 24 bases spanning the gap. This CDR3 is CASSLHFSRTGPGETQYF. The CDR3 bases are TGTGCCAGCAGCTTACATTTTTCACGAACTGGGCCAGGGGAGACCCAGTACTTC. The full variable domain, completed using reference TRBV7-9 and TRBJ2-5, is DTGVSQNPRHKITKRGQNVTFRCDPISEHNRLYWYRQTLGQGPEFLTYFQNEAQLEKSRLLSDRFSAERPKGSFSTLEIQRTEQGDSAMYLCASSLHFSRTGPGETQYFGPGTRLLVL.

This sequence joins TRBV7-2 and TRBJ2-3; D uncertain. CDR1 SGHTA and CDR2 FQGNSA come from the germline V gene. The length of the CDR3 is 14 residues. V lost 3 bases and J 6 bases, leaving 13 bases between the germline ends. The CDR3 DNA is TGTGCCAGCAGCTTTTTCTCGGTTCGGGATACGCAGTATTTT. Its translation is CASSFFSVRDTQYF.

This sequence joins TRBV27 and TRBJ2-1; D possibly corresponds to TRBD2 (5 bases). CDR3 length: 12 residues. Germline lookup yields CDR1 MNHEY and CDR2 SMNVEV (reference sequence). Trimming pared 1 base from V and 14 bases from J, leaving 12 bases between. The CDR3 loop reads CASSLLGDKKFF. DNA for the CDR3: TGTGCCAGCAGTTTATTGGGAGACAAAAAGTTCTTC.

Note on this clone: A junction boundary mismatches the germline segment, possibly from a read error. The CDR3 sequence: CSSSFRDSSGYTF. CDR3 DNA sequence: TGTTCCAGCAGCTTTAGGGACAGTTCTGGCTACACCTTC. The chain uses TRBV7-9 and TRBJ1-2; 7 bases line up with TRBD1. This CDR3 is built from 13 residues. Germline CDR1 reads SEHNR; CDR2 reads FQNEAQ (reference sequence).

This rearrangement joins TRBV7-3 to TRBJ2-5, with 7 bases fitting TRBD1. J gave up 0 bases and V 5 bases, and 6 bases lay outside the gene matches. This CDR3 contains 15 residues. Per germline, CDR1 SGHTA and CDR2 FQGTGA. The DNA of the CDR3 is TGTGCCAGCAGCCTTACCCAGGGGGACCAAGAGACCCAGTACTTC. Amino acids: CASSLTQGDQETQYF.

Comment on this clone: Other DNA sequences in this sample translate to the same CDR3. The CDR3 region is CASSSSGAYNEQFF. Here the CDR3 DNA reads TGCGCCAGCAGTTCGAGCGGAGCCTACAATGAGCAGTTCTTC. The J gene is TRBJ2-1, the V gene TRBV5-1, with D possibly TRBD2 on 5 matching bases. Looked up from germline, CDR1 is SGHRS and CDR2 is YFSETQ. The CDR3 sequence is 14 residues long. Trimming took 5 bases from V and 2 from J, leaving 11 bases between them.

The CDR3 DNA reads as TGTGCCAGCAGCCGCCCGCGACTAGCGGGGGCGGGGGAGACCCAGTACTTC. Encoded protein: CASSRPRLAGAGETQYF. The V gene is TRBV7-9, the J gene TRBJ2-5; 12 positions match TRBD2. V dropped 5 bases and J dropped 5; count of bases not matched to a gene: 12. Germline V gene data show CDR1 as SEHNR and CDR2 as FQNEAQ (reference sequence). This CDR3 is 17 amino acids long.

This sequence joins TRBV28 and TRBJ2-1; possibly TRBD2 for D (5 bases). Trimming shortened V by 5 bases and J by 0 bases, and 11 bases separated the two germline ends. Germline lookup yields CDR1 MDHEN and CDR2 SYDVKM. The CDR3 runs 15 residues. The CDR3: CASSLERSSYNEQFF. In DNA form, the CDR3 reads TGTGCCAGCAGTCTAGAGCGGAGCTCCTACAATGAGCAGTTCTTC.

The table lists this clone with a few counts. The chain has TRBV19 and TRBJ2-7; 9 nucleotides agree with TRBD1. J gave up 2 bases and V 5 bases, and 4 bases lay outside the gene matches. Germline V lookup: CDR1 LNHDA, CDR2 SQIVND (reference sequence). This CDR3 contains 14 residues. This chain's CDR3 is CASSVGTGTYEQYF. The CDR3 DNA is TGTGCCAGTAGTGTCGGGACAGGGACCTACGAGCAGTACTTC.

V is TRBV4-2 and J is TRBJ2-5, with D perhaps matching TRBD2 (6 bases). The J call is uncertain, as TRBJ2-7 better fits the DNA end. Germline V lookup: CDR1 LGHNA, CDR2 YNFKEQ. The CDR3 runs 14 residues. The CDR3 is CASSQNAGTDEQYF. Here the CDR3 DNA reads TGTGCCAGCAGCCAAAACGCAGGGACTGACGAGCAGTACTTC.

The chain recombines TRBV29-1 with TRBJ2-1; D call uncertain. The CDR3 has 12 residues. V shed 4 bases and J shed 1 base, with 5 bases lying between them. CDR1 and CDR2 (germline): SQVTM, ANQGSEA. DNA for the CDR3: TGCAGCGTTGTCAGATCCTACAATGAGCAGTTCTTC. It encodes CSVVRSYNEQFF.

This clone has more than one count but fewer than ten. The chain links TRBV19 to TRBJ1-2; D possibly corresponds to TRBD1 (5 bases). The CDR3 covers 15 residues. V was shortened by 3 bases and J by 2 bases, with 13 bases between the two germline ends. In germline, CDR1 is LNHDA, CDR2 SQIVND (reference sequence). As DNA, the CDR3 is TGTGCCAGTAGTATGGACCAACAGGCAAACTATGGCTACACCTTC. Protein product: CASSMDQQANYGYTF.

The CDR3 nucleotides are TGTGCCAGCAGCTTAGGGACTAGCGGGAGGGCAGAGACCCAGTACTTC. This encodes CASSLGTSGRAETQYF. The genes are TRBV7-2 and TRBJ2-5; 15 bases match TRBD2. Germline lookup yields CDR1 SGHTA and CDR2 FQGNSA. V was pared by 1 base and J by 4 bases, with 1 base of the junction left unmatched. The CDR3 sequence is 16 residues long.

V usage is TRBV15 and J usage is TRBJ1-3; D perhaps matches TRBD1 (6 bases). The CDR3 length is 15 residues. The germline CDR1 and CDR2 sequences are LNHNV and YYDKDF (reference sequence). V was trimmed by 0 bases and J by 3 bases, leaving 9 bases between them. The CDR3 reads CATSRDPGDGNTIYF. The CDR3 DNA reads TGTGCCACCAGCAGAGATCCAGGGGATGGAAACACCATATATTTT. The full variable domain, with the rest looked up from reference TRBV15 and TRBJ1-3, is DAMVIQNPRYQVTQFGKPVTLSCSQTLNHNVMYWYQQKSSQAPKLLFHYYDKDFNNEADTPDNFQSRRPNTSFCFLDIRSPGLGDTAMYLCATSRDPGDGNTIYFGEGSWLTVV.

This clone was seen a few times. This sequence joins TRBV28 and TRBJ2-1; 7 bases fit TRBD1. V lost 4 bases and J lost 5; bases outside the gene matches: 8. This CDR3 has 15 amino acids. CDR1 MDHEN and CDR2 SYDVKM come from the germline V gene. CDR3 loop: CASSSRDRKDNEQFF. CDR3 DNA: TGTGCCAGCAGTTCCCGGGACAGAAAAGACAATGAGCAGTTCTTC. The variable domain in full, with the rest retrieved from reference TRBV28 and TRBJ2-1, is DVKVTQSSRYLVKRTGEKVFLECVQDMDHENMFWYRQDPGLGLRLIYFSYDVKMKEKGDIPEGYSVSREKKERFSLILESASTNQTSMYLCASSSRDRKDNEQFFGPGTRLTVL.